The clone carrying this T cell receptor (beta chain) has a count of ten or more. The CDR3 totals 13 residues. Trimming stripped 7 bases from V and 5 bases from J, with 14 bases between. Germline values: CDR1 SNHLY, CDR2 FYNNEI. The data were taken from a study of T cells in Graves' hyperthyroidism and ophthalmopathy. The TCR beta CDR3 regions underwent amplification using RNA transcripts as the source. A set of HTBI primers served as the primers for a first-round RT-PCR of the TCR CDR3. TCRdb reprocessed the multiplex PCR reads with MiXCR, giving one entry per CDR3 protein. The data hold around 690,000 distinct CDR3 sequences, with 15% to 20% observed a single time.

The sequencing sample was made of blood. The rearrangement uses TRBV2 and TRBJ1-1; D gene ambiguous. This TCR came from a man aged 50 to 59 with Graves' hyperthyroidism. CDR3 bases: TGTGCCAGCAAAGGGATTCGGAGGACTGAAGCTTTCTTT. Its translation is CASKGIRRTEAFF. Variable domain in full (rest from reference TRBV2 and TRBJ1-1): EPEVTQTPSHQVTQMGQEVILRCVPISNHLYFYWYRQILGQKVEFLVSFYNNEISEKSEIFDDQFSVERPDGSNFTLKIRSTKLEDSAMYFCASKGIRRTEAFFGQGTRLTVV.